Listed here are 9 T cell receptor beta chains from one sample, sequenced in a study of shared clonotypes between healthy human individuals. Clones were read by immunoSEQ multiplex PCR, and TCRdb kept only the in-frame ones, dropping some. The top ten clones hold 0.13% of a sample with some 2.1 million clones, around 95% of them seen once. Material: naive CD4+ T cells sorted from blood. Stated subset: CD45RA+ positively selected. The receptors here all came from a man aged 18-30 years in good health.

J is TRBJ1-3 and V is TRBV19; D not certain. CDR3 length equals 14 residues. Germline V gene lookup returns CDR1 LNHDA and CDR2 SQIVND (reference sequence). Trimming pared 8 bases from V and 0 bases from J, leaving 11 bases between. The CDR3 loop reads CASDDTASGNTIYF. In nucleotides, the CDR3 is TGTGCCAGTGACGACACTGCCTCTGGAAACACCATATATTTT.

Worth noting for this clone: Other DNA sequences in the same sample also yield this CDR3. V and J are TRBV27 and TRBJ2-7; no reliable D call. There are 11 residues in the CDR3. V was pared by 4 bases and J by 3 bases, with 4 bases between. Germline V gene lookup returns CDR1 MNHEY and CDR2 SMNVEV (reference sequence). CDR3 DNA sequence: TGTGCCAGCAGTTCATTCTACGAGCAGTACTTC. Protein sequence: CASSSFYEQYF.

The CDR3 protein is CASSLVLGILFF. The CDR3 DNA follows: TGTGCCAGCAGCTTAGTATTGGGTATACTGTTTTTT. The J gene is TRBJ1-4, the V gene TRBV7-2, with unresolved D. CDR1 and CDR2 (germline): SGHTA, FQGNSA. This CDR3 has 12 amino acids. V was pared by 1 base and J by 13 bases, with 10 bases between.

The V gene is TRBV9, the J gene TRBJ2-3; a possible D gene is TRBD2 (5 bases). Trimming cost V 0 bases and J 3 bases, with 14 bases left between them. The CDR3 runs 16 residues. Germline lookup yields CDR1 SGDLS and CDR2 YYNGEE. The CDR3 protein is CASSVGSLAGTDTQYF. The CDR3 nucleotides are TGTGCCAGCAGCGTAGGGTCCCTAGCTGGGACAGATACGCAGTATTTT.

This chain uses TRBV6-6 with TRBJ2-7; weak D call: TRBD1 (6 bases). The CDR3 length is 15 residues. The V end was cut by 6 bases, the J end by 3 bases, with 18 bases between. The V gene's germline CDR1 is MNHNY and CDR2 SVGAGI (reference sequence). DNA of the CDR3: TGTGCCAGCAGCCCTCTCGAGGGGGTAATCTACGAGCAGTACTTC. Its protein product is CASSPLEGVIYEQYF.

This clone was seen a handful of times. This chain joins TRBV19 and TRBJ1-6; possible D gene TRBD1, 5 bases. The CDR3 runs 14 residues. V shed 5 bases and J shed 7 bases, with 12 bases lying between them. Per the germline V gene, CDR1 is LNHDA and CDR2 is SQIVND (reference sequence). CDR3 loop: CASSRGKGNSPLHF. The CDR3 region has the DNA TGTGCCAGTAGTCGGGGGAAGGGGAATTCACCCCTCCACTTT.

This chain joins TRBV7-8 and TRBJ1-5; the D gene is possibly TRBD1 (6 bases). V lost 5 bases and J lost 1, with 18 bases in between. This CDR3 comprises 17 residues. Looked up from germline, CDR1 is SGHVS and CDR2 is FQNEAQ. CDR3 sequence: CASSPRGAAESNQPQHF. DNA of the CDR3: TGTGCCAGCAGCCCGCGGGGGGCTGCTGAGAGCAATCAGCCCCAGCATTTT.

This rearrangement joins TRBV5-1 to TRBJ1-4; 9 nucleotides match TRBD1. CDR3 length: 17 residues. CDR1 and CDR2 from the germline V gene are SGHRS and YFSETQ. Losses at the gene ends were 1 base for V and 0 bases for J; bases not matched to a gene: 4. The chain's CDR3 is CASSLTRTGATNEKLFF. The CDR3 nucleotides read TGCGCCAGCAGCTTGACCCGGACAGGGGCAACTAATGAAAAACTGTTTTTT. Full variable domain (remainder filled in from reference TRBV5-1 and TRBJ1-4): KAGVTQTPRYLIKTRGQQVTLSCSPISGHRSVSWYQQTPGQGLQFLFEYFSETQRNKGNFPGRFSGRQFSNSRSEMNVSTLELGDSALYLCASSLTRTGATNEKLFFGSGTQLSVL.

The V call is TRBV9, the J call TRBJ2-5; TRBD2 aligns across 10 bases. The CDR3 is 15 amino acids. Per germline, CDR1 SGDLS and CDR2 YYNGEE. Losses at the gene ends were 4 bases for V and 5 bases for J; bases not matched to a gene: 8. CDR3 sequence reads: CASSPLAGVRETQYF. The CDR3 nucleotides read TGTGCCAGCAGCCCCCTAGCGGGAGTGCGGGAGACCCAGTACTTC. Full variable domain (remainder filled in from reference TRBV9 and TRBJ2-5): DSGVTQTPKHLITATGQRVTLRCSPRSGDLSVYWYQQSLDQGLQFLIQYYNGEERAKGNILERFSAQQFPDLHSELNLSSLELGDSALYFCASSPLAGVRETQYFGPGTRLLVL.